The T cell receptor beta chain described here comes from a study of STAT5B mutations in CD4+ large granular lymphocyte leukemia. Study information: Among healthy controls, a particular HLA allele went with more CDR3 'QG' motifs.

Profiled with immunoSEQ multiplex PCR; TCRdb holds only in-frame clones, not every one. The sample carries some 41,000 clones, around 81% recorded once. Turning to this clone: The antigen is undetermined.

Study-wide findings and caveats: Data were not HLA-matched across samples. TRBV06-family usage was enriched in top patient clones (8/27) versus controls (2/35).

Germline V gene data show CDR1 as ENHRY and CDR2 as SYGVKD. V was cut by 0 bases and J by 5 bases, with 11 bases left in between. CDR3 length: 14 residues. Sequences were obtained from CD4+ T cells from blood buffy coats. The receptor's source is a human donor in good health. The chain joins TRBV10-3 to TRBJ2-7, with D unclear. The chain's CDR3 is CAISESVSSDEQYF. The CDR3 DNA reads TGTGCCATCAGTGAGTCAGTCTCGTCGGACGAGCAGTACTTC.